These 6 T cell receptor beta chains originate from one sample sequenced in a study of blood T cell repertoires in COVID-19. Clones were sequenced by immunoSEQ multiplex PCR, and TCRdb holds only the in-frame ones, with some missing. The sample contains roughly 70,000 clones, about 86% of which appear only once. The sequencing sample was made of peripheral blood. These receptors were taken from a man aged 65 to 85 with active COVID-19.

This chain uses TRBV7-2 with TRBJ1-5, with TRBD1 as a possible D gene (5 bases). The CDR3 is 15 amino acids. Trimming cost V 5 bases and J 0 bases, with 11 bases left between them. Germline V CDR1 and CDR2: SGHTA, FQGNSA. CDR3 amino acids: CASSPRQTSNQPQHF. CDR3 bases: TGTGCCAGCAGCCCGCGACAGACTAGCAATCAGCCCCAGCATTTT.

The chain has TRBV18 and TRBJ1-1; unclear D gene. Germline CDR1 reads KGHSH; CDR2 reads LQKENI. V lost 3 bases and J 8 bases, leaving 10 bases between the germline ends. This CDR3 region has 12 residues. CDR3 coding DNA: TGTGCCAGCTCACCGGCGGGCAGGGAAGCTTTCTTT. This sequence encodes CASSPAGREAFF.

The V call is TRBV11-3, the J call TRBJ2-7, with D possibly matching TRBD1 (6 bases). CDR1 SGHNT and CDR2 YENEEA come from the germline V gene. V gave up 5 bases and J gave up 6 bases, with 17 bases separating them. CDR3 size: 14 residues. The CDR3: CASSIQGYGGEQYF. CDR3 coding DNA: TGTGCCAGCAGCATACAGGGATATGGGGGCGAGCAGTACTTC.

The chain joins TRBV11-3 to TRBJ2-7, with a possible D match to TRBD1 (6 bases). V lost 5 bases to trimming and J lost 7 bases, with 18 bases between them. This CDR3 has 14 residues. Germline CDR1 reads SGHNT; CDR2 reads YENEEA. DNA of the CDR3: TGTGCCAGCAGCCCCACCACAGGGACCGTGGAGCAGTACTTC. It is translated as CASSPTTGTVEQYF.

The V and J genes are TRBV7-9 and TRBJ2-3, with TRBD2 as a possible D gene (6 bases). The CDR3 runs to 15 residues. Germline V gives CDR1 SEHNR, CDR2 FQNEAQ (reference sequence). Trimming cost V 5 bases and J 3 bases, with 15 bases left between them. The CDR3 region is CASSRRDSPTDTQYF. Here the CDR3 DNA reads TGTGCCAGCAGCCGAAGGGACTCCCCTACAGATACGCAGTATTTT.

The chain combines TRBV30 with TRBJ1-4; D may be TRBD1 (5 bases). The CDR3 totals 12 residues. V gave up 3 bases and J gave up 7 bases, with 9 bases separating them. CDR1 is GTSNPN and CDR2 is SVGIG in the germline V gene (reference sequence). CDR3 in DNA: TGTGCCTGGAGCCCGGGGGGTGAAAAACTGTTTTTT. It yields the protein CAWSPGGEKLFF.